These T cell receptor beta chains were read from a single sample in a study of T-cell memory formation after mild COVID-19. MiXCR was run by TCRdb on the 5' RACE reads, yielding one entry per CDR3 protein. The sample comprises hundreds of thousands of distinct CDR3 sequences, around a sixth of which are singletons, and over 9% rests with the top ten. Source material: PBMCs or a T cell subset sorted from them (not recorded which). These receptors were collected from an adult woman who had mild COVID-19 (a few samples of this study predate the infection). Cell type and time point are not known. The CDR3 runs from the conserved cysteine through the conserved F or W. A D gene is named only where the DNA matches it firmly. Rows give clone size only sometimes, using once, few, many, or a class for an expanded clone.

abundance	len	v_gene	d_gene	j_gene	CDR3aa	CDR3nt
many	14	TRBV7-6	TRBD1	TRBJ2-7	CASSLGDRGYEQYF	TGTGCCAGCAGCTTAGGGGACAGGGGATACGAGCAGTACTTC
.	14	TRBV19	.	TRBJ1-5	CASRLRESNQPQHF	TGTGCCAGTAGACTTCGAGAGAGCAATCAGCCCCAGCATTTT
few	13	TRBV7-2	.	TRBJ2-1	CASSSYLNNEQFF	TGTGCCAGCAGCTCCTACCTTAACAATGAGCAGTTCTTC
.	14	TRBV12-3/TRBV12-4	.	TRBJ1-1	CASSPATGITEAFF	TGTGCCAGCAGTCCGGCTACAGGGATCACTGAAGCTTTCTTT
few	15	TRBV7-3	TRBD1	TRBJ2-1	CASSLRDRSDNEQFF	TGTGCCAGCAGCTTACGGGACAGAAGTGACAATGAGCAGTTCTTC
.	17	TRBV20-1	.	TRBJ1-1	CSADSWGGDLMNTEAFF	TGCAGTGCTGACTCCTGGGGGGGGGACTTAATGAACACTGAAGCTTTCTTT
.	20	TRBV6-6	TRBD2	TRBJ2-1	CASSYSTGMSSGEAHNEQFF	TGTGCCAGCAGTTACTCGACGGGAATGTCTAGCGGGGAAGCACACAATGAGCAGTTCTTC
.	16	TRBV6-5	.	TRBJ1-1	CASSYSGAAGETEAFF	TGTGCCAGCAGTTACTCGGGGGCGGCTGGGGAAACTGAAGCTTTCTTT
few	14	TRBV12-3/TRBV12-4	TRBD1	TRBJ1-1	CASTRTTGGTEAFF	TGTGCCAGCACCCGAACGACAGGGGGTACTGAAGCTTTCTTT
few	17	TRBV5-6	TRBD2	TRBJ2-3	CASSLRGGGSQADTQYF	TGTGCCAGCAGCTTGCGAGGCGGGGGAAGCCAAGCGGATACGCAGTATTTT
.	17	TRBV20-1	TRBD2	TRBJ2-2	CSARDVEGGRSSGELFF	TGCAGTGCTAGAGATGTAGAGGGCGGGAGGTCGTCCGGGGAGCTGTTTTTT
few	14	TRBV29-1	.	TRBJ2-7	CSVIGYDPNYEQYF	TGCAGCGTTATCGGCTATGACCCAAACTACGAGCAGTACTTC
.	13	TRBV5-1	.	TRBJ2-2	CASSLSGDGELFF	TGCGCCAGCAGCTTGTCAGGGGACGGGGAGCTGTTTTTT
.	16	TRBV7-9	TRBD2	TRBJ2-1	CASSSTSGADYNEQFF	TGTGCCAGCAGCTCGACTAGCGGGGCCGACTACAATGAGCAGTTCTTC
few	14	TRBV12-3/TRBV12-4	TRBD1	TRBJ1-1	CASNLRTGGTEAFF	TGTGCCAGCAACCTCCGGACAGGGGGCACTGAAGCTTTCTTT
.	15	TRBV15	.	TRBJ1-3	CATSRDQWGDNTIYF	TGTGCCACCAGCAGAGATCAGTGGGGTGACAACACCATATATTTT
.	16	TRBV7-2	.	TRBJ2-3	CASSLASRSGIDTQYF	TGTGCCAGCAGCTTAGCGAGTAGATCAGGGATAGATACGCAGTATTTT